This T cell receptor (beta chain) was captured in a study of blood T cell repertoires in COVID-19. The table came from immunoSEQ multiplex PCR; TCRdb's copy has only in-frame clones and leaves some out. The sample carries 300,000 to 400,000 clones, around nine tenths recorded once. This CDR3 is 13 amino acids long. The germline CDR1 and CDR2 sequences are GTSNPN and SVGIG (reference sequence). Trimming stripped 2 bases from V and 8 bases from J, with 15 bases between. The source of this sequence is a woman aged 70-85 years with COVID-19, enrolled during active disease. The material sequenced was peripheral blood. The V gene is TRBV30, the J gene TRBJ1-2, with unresolved D. CDR3 sequence (DNA): TGTGCCTGGAGTAAAGGTGGAGGGTGGGGCTACACCTTC. Translating gives CAWSKGGGWGYTF.